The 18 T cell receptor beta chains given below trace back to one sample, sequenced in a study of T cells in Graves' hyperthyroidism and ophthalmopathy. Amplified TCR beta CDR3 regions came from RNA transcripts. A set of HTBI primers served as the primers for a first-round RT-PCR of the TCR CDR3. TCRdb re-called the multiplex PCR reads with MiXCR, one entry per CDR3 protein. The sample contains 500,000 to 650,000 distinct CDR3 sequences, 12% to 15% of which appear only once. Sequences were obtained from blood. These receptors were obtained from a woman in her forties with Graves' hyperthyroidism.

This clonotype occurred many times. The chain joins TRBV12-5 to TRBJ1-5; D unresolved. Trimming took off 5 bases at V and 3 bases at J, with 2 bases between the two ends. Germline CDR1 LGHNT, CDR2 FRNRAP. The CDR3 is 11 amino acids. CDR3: CASGINQPQHF. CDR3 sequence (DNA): TGTGCTAGTGGTATCAATCAGCCCCAGCATTTT. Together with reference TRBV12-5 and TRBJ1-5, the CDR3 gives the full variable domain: DARVTQTPRHKVTEMGQEVTMRCQPILGHNTVFWYRQTMMQGLELLAYFRNRAPLDDSGMPKDRFSAEMPDATLATLKIQPSEPRDSAVYFCASGINQPQHFGDGTRLSIL.

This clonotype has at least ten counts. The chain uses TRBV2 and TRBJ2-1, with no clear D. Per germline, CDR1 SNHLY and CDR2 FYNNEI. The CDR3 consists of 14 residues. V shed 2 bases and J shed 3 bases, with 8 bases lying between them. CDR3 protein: CASSEMGSYNEQFF. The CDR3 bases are TGTGCCAGCAGTGAAATGGGCAGCTACAATGAGCAGTTCTTC.

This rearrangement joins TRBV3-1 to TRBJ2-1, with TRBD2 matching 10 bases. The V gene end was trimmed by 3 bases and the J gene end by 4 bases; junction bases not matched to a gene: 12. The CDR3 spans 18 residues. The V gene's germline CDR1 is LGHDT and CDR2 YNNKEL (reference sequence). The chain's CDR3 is CASSHSGRAFQAYNEQFF. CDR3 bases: TGTGCCAGCAGCCACAGCGGGAGGGCCTTCCAGGCATACAATGAGCAGTTCTTC.

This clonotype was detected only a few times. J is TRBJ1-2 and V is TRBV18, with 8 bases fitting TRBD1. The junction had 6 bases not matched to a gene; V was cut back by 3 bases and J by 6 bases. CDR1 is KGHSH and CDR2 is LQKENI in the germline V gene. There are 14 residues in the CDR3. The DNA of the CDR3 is TGTGCCAGCTCACCCCTTCAGGGGGCGGATGGCTACACCTTC. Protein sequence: CASSPLQGADGYTF.

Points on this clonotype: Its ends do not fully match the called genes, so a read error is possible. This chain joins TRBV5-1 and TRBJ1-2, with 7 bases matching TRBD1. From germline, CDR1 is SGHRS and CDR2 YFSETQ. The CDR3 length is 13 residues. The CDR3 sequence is CAGSIGTDYGYTF. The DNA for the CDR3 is TGCGCCGGCAGCATTGGGACAGACTATGGCTACACCTTC.

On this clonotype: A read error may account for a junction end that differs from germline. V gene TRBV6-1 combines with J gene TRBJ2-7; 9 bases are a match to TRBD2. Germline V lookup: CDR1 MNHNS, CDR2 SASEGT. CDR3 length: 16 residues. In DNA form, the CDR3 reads TGTGCCAGCAGGTTTTCCCAGACTAGCGGCTCCTACGAGCAGTGCTTC. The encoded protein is CASRFSQTSGSYEQCF.

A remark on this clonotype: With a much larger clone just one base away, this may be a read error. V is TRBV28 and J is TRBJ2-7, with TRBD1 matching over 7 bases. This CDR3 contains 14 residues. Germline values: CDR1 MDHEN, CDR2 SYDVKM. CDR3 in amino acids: CAGSFGDSYYEQYF. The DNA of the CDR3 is TGTGCCGGCAGTTTCGGGGACAGTTATTACGAGCAGTACTTC.

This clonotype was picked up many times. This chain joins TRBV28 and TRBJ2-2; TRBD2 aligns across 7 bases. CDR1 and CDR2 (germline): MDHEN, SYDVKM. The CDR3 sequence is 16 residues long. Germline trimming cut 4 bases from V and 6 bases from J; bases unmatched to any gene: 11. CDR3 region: CASSSRAGMLAGELFF. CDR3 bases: TGTGCCAGCAGTTCCCGAGCGGGAATGTTGGCCGGGGAGCTGTTTTTT.

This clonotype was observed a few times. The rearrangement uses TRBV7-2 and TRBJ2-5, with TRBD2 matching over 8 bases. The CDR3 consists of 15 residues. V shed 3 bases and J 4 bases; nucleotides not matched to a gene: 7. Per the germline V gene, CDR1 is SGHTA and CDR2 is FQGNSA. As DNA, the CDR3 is TGTGCCAGCAGCTTCGCGGCGGGAGGTTTAGAGACCCAGTACTTC. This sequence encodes CASSFAAGGLETQYF.

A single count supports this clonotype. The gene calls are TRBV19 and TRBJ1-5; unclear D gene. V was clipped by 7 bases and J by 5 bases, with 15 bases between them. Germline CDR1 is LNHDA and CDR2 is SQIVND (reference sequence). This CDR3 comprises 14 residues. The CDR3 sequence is CASTPLRIYQPQHF. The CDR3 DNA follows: TGTGCCAGTACCCCCCTTAGGATCTATCAGCCCCAGCATTTT.

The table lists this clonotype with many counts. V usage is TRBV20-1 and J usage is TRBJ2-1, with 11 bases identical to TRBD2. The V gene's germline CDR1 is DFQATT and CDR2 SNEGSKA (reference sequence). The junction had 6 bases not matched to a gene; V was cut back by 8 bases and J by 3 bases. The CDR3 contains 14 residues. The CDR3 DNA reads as TGCAGTATCCCACTAGCGGGAGACTACAATGAGCAGTTCTTC. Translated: CSIPLAGDYNEQFF.

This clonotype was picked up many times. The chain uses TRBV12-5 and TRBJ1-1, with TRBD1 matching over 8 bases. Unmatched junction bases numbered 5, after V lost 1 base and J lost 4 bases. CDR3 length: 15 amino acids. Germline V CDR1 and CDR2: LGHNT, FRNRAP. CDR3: CASGLGTGSTTEAFF. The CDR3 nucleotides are TGTGCTAGTGGTTTGGGGACAGGGTCGACCACTGAAGCTTTCTTT.

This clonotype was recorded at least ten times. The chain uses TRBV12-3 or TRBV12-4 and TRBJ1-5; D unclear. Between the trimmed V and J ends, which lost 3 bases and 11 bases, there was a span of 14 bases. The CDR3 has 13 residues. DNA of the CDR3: TGTGCCAGCAGTTTTTTGGGCAGCCCAGCCCAGCATTTT. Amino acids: CASSFLGSPAQHF.

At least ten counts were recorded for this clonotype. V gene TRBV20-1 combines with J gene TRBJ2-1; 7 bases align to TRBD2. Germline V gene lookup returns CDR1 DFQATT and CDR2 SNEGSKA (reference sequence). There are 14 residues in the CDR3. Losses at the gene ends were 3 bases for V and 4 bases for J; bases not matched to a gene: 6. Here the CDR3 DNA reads TGCAGTGCTAGGTCGCCTAGCGGTTACAATGAGCAGTTCTTC. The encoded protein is CSARSPSGYNEQFF.

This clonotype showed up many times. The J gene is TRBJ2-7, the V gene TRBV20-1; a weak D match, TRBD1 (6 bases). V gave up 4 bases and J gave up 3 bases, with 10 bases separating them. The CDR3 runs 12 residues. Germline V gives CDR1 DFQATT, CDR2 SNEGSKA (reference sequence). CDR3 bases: TGCAGTGCTACGGAAGGGGGCTACGAGCAGTACTTC. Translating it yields CSATEGGYEQYF.

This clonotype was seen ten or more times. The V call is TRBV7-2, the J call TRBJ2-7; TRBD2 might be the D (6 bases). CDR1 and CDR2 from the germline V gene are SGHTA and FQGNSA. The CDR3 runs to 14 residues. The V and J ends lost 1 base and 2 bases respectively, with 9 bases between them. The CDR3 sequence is CASSLDRTTYEQYF. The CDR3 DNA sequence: TGTGCCAGCAGCTTAGATCGGACTACCTACGAGCAGTACTTC. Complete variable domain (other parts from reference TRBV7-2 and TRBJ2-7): GAGVSQSPSNKVTEKGKDVELRCDPISGHTALYWYRQSLGQGLEFLIYFQGNSAPDKSGLPSDRFSAERTGGSVSTLTIQRTQQEDSAVYLCASSLDRTTYEQYFGPGTRLTVT.

CDR3 sequence reads: CASTQGLAAYEQYF. The CDR3 nucleotides read TGTGCCAGCACCCAGGGACTAGCAGCCTACGAGCAGTACTTC. The rearrangement links TRBV2 to TRBJ2-7, with 9 bases identical to TRBD2. With 7 bases clipped from V and 2 bases from J, the junction kept 6 bases outside the gene matches. The CDR3 covers 14 residues. Germline V gene lookup returns CDR1 SNHLY and CDR2 FYNNEI.

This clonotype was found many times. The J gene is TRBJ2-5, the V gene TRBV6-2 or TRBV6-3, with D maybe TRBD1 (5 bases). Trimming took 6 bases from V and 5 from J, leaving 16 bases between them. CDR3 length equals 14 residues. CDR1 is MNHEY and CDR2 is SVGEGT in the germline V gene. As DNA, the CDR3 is TGTGCCAGCAGCCAGGGTTCGAAGGTGGAGACCCAGTACTTC. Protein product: CASSQGSKVETQYF.